This T cell receptor (beta chain) was recovered during a study of blood T cells in healthy people across ages. Regarding the study as a whole: Unknown donor CMV status possibly confounded expanded clonotype changes.

This clonotype was detected only a few times. The antigen remains undetermined. Each sample provided at least 5.5 micrograms of extracted total RNA. V lost 6 bases to trimming and J lost 9 bases, with 12 bases between them. The CDR3 consists of 12 residues. The V gene's germline CDR1 is SNHLY and CDR2 FYNNEI. Using a J-beta primer mix together with a sample-barcoded 5' primer, a second PCR was run for roughly 6 to 12 cycles. TCRdb re-derived calls from the 5' RACE reads in MiXCR, one entry per CDR3 protein. The repertoire holds over a million distinct CDR3 sequences, with approximately 40% as singletons.

This sequence joins TRBV2 and TRBJ2-1; no clear D gene. The clonotype comes from a woman between 18 and 30 years old in good health. The specimen sequenced was blood. Here the CDR3 reads CASSVFMAEQFF. CDR3 DNA sequence: TGTGCCAGCAGCGTCTTTATGGCTGAGCAGTTCTTC.